The next 3 T cell receptor beta chains were all read from a single sample in a study of response to subunit inactivated influenza vaccine. Via MiXCR, TCRdb re-called the RT-PCR reads, giving one row per CDR3 protein. Of 650,000 to 800,000 distinct CDR3 sequences listed, over 11% are singletons. The sequences come from PBMCs from blood, collected around 14 days before vaccination. The receptor set was obtained from a man aged 50-59 years who received an inactivated influenza vaccine.

The sample holds a few counts of this clonotype. The chain has TRBV3-1 and TRBJ2-2, with TRBD1 matching over 9 bases. The CDR3 length is 16 residues. J was trimmed by 3 bases and V by 4 bases; bases with no gene match: 6. Germline V CDR1 and CDR2: LGHDT, YNNKEL (reference sequence). CDR3: CASSPTRTGDTGELFF. Written as DNA, the CDR3 is TGTGCCAGCAGCCCTACCAGGACAGGGGACACCGGGGAGCTGTTTTTT. Supplemented by reference TRBV3-1 and TRBJ2-2, the full variable domain reads DTAVSQTPKYLVTQMGNDKSIKCEQNLGHDTMYWYKQDSKKFLKIMFSYNNKELIINETVPNRFSPKSPDKAHLNLHINSLELGDSAVYFCASSPTRTGDTGELFFGEGSRLTVL.

This chain uses TRBV6-2 or TRBV6-3 with TRBJ1-5, with a possible D match to TRBD1 (5 bases). In germline, CDR1 is MNHEY, CDR2 SVGEGT. The CDR3 length is 15 residues. With 1 base removed from V and 7 bases from J, the gap between germline ends came to 14 bases. CDR3 DNA: TGTGCCAGCAGTTACTATCCGGGGGGTCGACAGCCCCAGCATTTT. Translation gives CASSYYPGGRQPQHF.

This sequence joins TRBV6-1 and TRBJ1-6; D gene ambiguous. This CDR3 region has 14 residues. Trimming removed 10 bases at V and 6 bases at J, with 16 bases between. From germline, CDR1 is MNHNS and CDR2 SASEGT. CDR3 sequence reads: CATTNPGRNSPLHF. The CDR3 nucleotides are TGTGCCACAACGAACCCAGGTCGTAATTCACCCCTCCACTTT.